Below are 23 T cell receptor beta chains sequenced from a single sample in a study of molecular identifiers for immune sequencing clone quantification. From the PCR reads, TCRdb called clonotypes with MiXCR, one entry per CDR3 protein. The sample holds about 510,000 distinct CDR3 sequences, around 23% seen once. Sample: naive CD8+ T cells from blood, with Jurkat cell RNA spiked in. Subset described: FACS-sorted CD8+CD4-CCR7+CD45RA+ naive T cells. The receptors derive from a human donor in good health. Some libraries in this study had Jurkat cell RNA spiked in.

This clonotype was picked up a small number of times. The chain recombines TRBV7-6 with TRBJ2-7; 9 bases map to TRBD2. The CDR3 runs 14 residues. The trim removed 5 bases at V and 4 bases at J, leaving 6 bases unmatched. Germline CDR1 SGHVS, CDR2 FNYEAQ. CDR3 amino acids: CASSHSGSVYEQYF. CDR3 DNA: TGTGCCAGCAGCCATAGCGGGAGTGTATACGAGCAGTACTTC.

Comment on this clonotype: A clone one base away is much larger, so this may be a read error. Given the absence of the conserved phenylalanine or tryptophan at the CDR3 end, a read error is likely. The rearrangement uses TRBV14 and TRBJ2-7, with D possibly TRBD2 on 5 matching bases. Germline loops: CDR1 SGHDN, CDR2 FVKESK. The CDR3 consists of 16 residues. The V gene lost 0 bases and the J gene lost 1 base, with 13 bases spanning the gap. CDR3 residues: CASSQDEREPSYEQYS. The CDR3 nucleotides are TGTGCCAGCAGCCAAGATGAGAGGGAGCCGTCCTACGAGCAGTACTCC.

At least ten counts were recorded for this clonotype. The genes are TRBV29-1 and TRBJ1-1; D not certain. V shed 4 bases and J shed 1 base, with 4 bases lying between them. The CDR3 extends over 11 amino acids. Germline V gives CDR1 SQVTM, CDR2 ANQGSEA. The CDR3 is CSVGQNTEAFF. In DNA, the CDR3 is TGCAGCGTTGGACAGAACACTGAAGCTTTCTTT.

This sequence joins TRBV12-3 or TRBV12-4 and TRBJ1-2; D gene uncertain. V was trimmed by 1 base and J by 8 bases, leaving 11 bases between them. The CDR3 contains 13 residues. The CDR3 DNA reads as TGTGCCAGCAGTTTAGAGCGGTCAGGAGGCTACACCTTC. Amino acids: CASSLERSGGYTF.

This clonotype was picked up many times. At one boundary the junction diverges from the germline segment, which might be a read error. The gene calls are TRBV7-9 and TRBJ2-7; D call uncertain. The CDR3 runs to 12 residues. The V gene's germline CDR1 is SEHNR and CDR2 FQNEAQ (reference sequence). In DNA form, the CDR3 reads TGTGCCAGCAGCGTAGCAGGTACCGAGCAGTACTTC. Protein: CASSVAGTEQYF.

This clonotype has ten or more counts. The chain links TRBV6-1 to TRBJ1-1, with D possibly being TRBD1 (5 bases). This CDR3 is built from 14 residues. Germline V lookup: CDR1 MNHNS, CDR2 SASEGT. With 6 bases removed from V and 1 base from J, the gap between germline ends came to 12 bases. The CDR3 loop reads CASSPGWANTEAFF. CDR3 DNA sequence: TGTGCCAGCAGCCCAGGGTGGGCGAACACTGAAGCTTTCTTT.

The chain combines TRBV6-1 with TRBJ2-6, with 8 bases that match TRBD1. Germline V gives CDR1 MNHNS, CDR2 SASEGT. The CDR3 consists of 17 residues. V shed 6 bases and J 3 bases; nucleotides not matched to a gene: 10. CDR3 protein: CASRKDRAKGGANVLTF. CDR3 bases: TGTGCCAGCAGGAAGGACAGGGCAAAAGGTGGGGCCAACGTCCTGACTTTC.

This clonotype was picked up a small number of times. The chain's CDR3 is CASSATSAETQYF. The CDR3 coding sequence is TGTGCCAGCAGCGCAACTAGCGCAGAGACCCAGTACTTC. The chain couples TRBV7-9 to TRBJ2-5; 7 nucleotides agree with TRBD2. The CDR3 runs 13 residues. With V trimmed by 5 bases and J by 4 bases, 4 bases remained unmatched. Germline assignment: CDR1 SEHNR and CDR2 FQNEAQ (reference sequence).

As DNA, the CDR3 is TGTGCCAGCAGGTCCGGGACAGGGGGGATGCGGGATGATGAAAAACTGTTTTTT. Encoded protein: CASRSGTGGMRDDEKLFF. The chain uses TRBV27 and TRBJ1-4, with TRBD1 matching over 11 bases. The CDR3 consists of 18 residues. V lost 6 bases and J lost 6; bases outside the gene matches: 15. CDR1 is MNHEY, CDR2 SMNVEV, per germline (reference sequence).

This clonotype was counted a few times. V and J are TRBV6-2 or TRBV6-3 and TRBJ2-1; D tentatively reads TRBD1 or TRBD2 (5 bases each). CDR3 length equals 12 residues. The V end was cut by 2 bases, the J end by 10 bases, with 9 bases between. Germline V gene sequence: CDR1 MNHEY, CDR2 SVGEGT. CDR3 protein: CASSYGGSEQFF. The CDR3 DNA reads TGTGCCAGCAGTTACGGGGGTTCAGAGCAGTTCTTC.

V is TRBV28 and J is TRBJ2-3, with 8 bases lining up with TRBD2. Losses at the gene ends were 8 bases for V and 4 bases for J; bases not matched to a gene: 14. This CDR3 contains 16 residues. Germline loops: CDR1 MDHEN, CDR2 SYDVKM. The CDR3 spells CASGGVVGRAPDTQYF. As DNA, the CDR3 is TGTGCCAGCGGGGGGGTGGTCGGGAGGGCCCCAGATACGCAGTATTTT.

In its sample, this clonotype was seen many times. This chain uses TRBV2 with TRBJ1-1; 9 positions agree with TRBD1. The junction had 6 bases not matched to a gene; V was cut back by 3 bases and J by 1 base. The germline V gene has CDR1 SNHLY and CDR2 FYNNEI. The CDR3 is 16 amino acids. CDR3 DNA: TGTGCCAGCAGTGAGGACAGGGGAGTTTCGAACACTGAAGCTTTCTTT. Translating gives CASSEDRGVSNTEAFF.

To note about this clonotype: This may arise from a read error, as a much more abundant clone is one base away. The chain uses TRBV15 and TRBJ1-1, with 7 nucleotides matching TRBD1. Germline V gene data show CDR1 as LNHNV and CDR2 as YYDKDF (reference sequence). J lost 7 bases, V lost 7 bases, and 12 bases had no gene match. The CDR3 is 14 residues long. This chain's CDR3 is CATNTRQGVLEAFF. The CDR3 DNA is TGTGCCACCAACACAAGACAGGGAGTCCTTGAAGCTTTCTTT.

The rearrangement links TRBV3-1 to TRBJ2-5, with D possibly TRBD2 on 6 matching bases. This CDR3 region has 16 residues. Germline-derived CDR1 and CDR2 are LGHDT and YNNKEL (reference sequence). V was cut by 0 bases and J by 9 bases, with 20 bases left in between. CDR3 nucleotide sequence: TGTGCCAGCAGCCAAGAGAGGATACAGTGGGGGGAGCCCCAGTACTTC. This sequence encodes CASSQERIQWGEPQYF.

This clonotype was observed a handful of times. This chain connects TRBV20-1 to TRBJ2-1, with 8 bases matching TRBD2. Per the germline V gene, CDR1 is DFQATT and CDR2 is SNEGSKA (reference sequence). The junction had 17 bases not matched to a gene; V was cut back by 3 bases and J by 1 base. The CDR3 totals 19 residues. The CDR3 region is CSARFPTSAEYLSYNEQFF. CDR3 DNA: TGCAGTGCTAGGTTCCCGACTAGCGCAGAATACCTTTCCTACAATGAGCAGTTCTTC.

As for this clonotype: The junction shows a germline mismatch at one end, possibly a read error. The chain employs TRBV5-6 and TRBJ2-1; D tentatively fits TRBD1 or TRBD2 (5 bases each). Germline CDR1 SGHDT, CDR2 YYEEEE. This CDR3 region has 15 residues. CDR3 nucleotides: TGTGCCAGCGGCTTTTCTGGGACCACCTGTTATGAGCAGTTCTTC. It codes for CASGFSGTTCYEQFF. Combining the CDR3 with reference TRBV5-6 and TRBJ2-1 gives the whole variable domain DAGVTQSPTHLIKTRGQQVTLRCSPKSGHDTVSWYQQALGQGPQFIFQYYEEEERQRGNFPDRFSGHQFPNYSSELNVNALLLGDSALYLCASGFSGTTCYEQFFGPGTRLTVL.

The V and J genes are TRBV13 and TRBJ2-5; weak D call: TRBD2 (6 bases). Per the germline V gene, CDR1 is PRHDT and CDR2 is FYEKMQ (reference sequence). The germline V and J ends were trimmed by 2 bases and 5 bases, with 15 bases remaining between them. The CDR3 sequence is 15 residues long. CDR3 nucleotide sequence: TGTGCCAGCAGCTTAACGGGACTCCGACGGGAGACCCAGTACTTC. This encodes CASSLTGLRRETQYF. The full variable domain, completed using reference TRBV13 and TRBJ2-5, is AAGVIQSPRHLIKEKRETATLKCYPIPRHDTVYWYQQGPGQDPQFLISFYEKMQSDKGSIPDRFSAQQFSDYHSELNMSSLELGDSALYFCASSLTGLRRETQYFGPGTRLLVL.

About this clonotype itself: A much larger clonotype is one base distant, so this may be a read error. The chain carries TRBV20-1 and TRBJ2-7, with D perhaps given as TRBD1 or TRBD2 (5 bases each). Trimming removed 4 bases from V and 3 bases from J, with 19 bases in between. Per germline, CDR1 DFQATT and CDR2 SNEGSKA (reference sequence). The CDR3 covers 15 residues. Here the CDR3 DNA reads TGCAGTGCTAATTCCCCCTGGGACGCGGTCTACGAGCAGTACTTC. It encodes CSANSPWDAVYEQYF.

This clonotype was detected only a few times. V gene TRBV5-6 combines with J gene TRBJ2-5; TRBD2 aligns across 10 bases. The CDR3 consists of 16 residues. Germline V gene lookup returns CDR1 SGHDT and CDR2 YYEEEE. V shed 6 bases and J 5 bases; nucleotides not matched to a gene: 13. The CDR3 sequence: CASNPWELAGTETQYF. The CDR3 DNA reads TGTGCCAGCAACCCATGGGAACTAGCGGGGACGGAGACCCAGTACTTC. Filled out from reference TRBV5-6 and TRBJ2-5, the complete variable domain reads DAGVTQSPTHLIKTRGQQVTLRCSPKSGHDTVSWYQQALGQGPQFIFQYYEEEERQRGNFPDRFSGHQFPNYSSELNVNALLLGDSALYLCASNPWELAGTETQYFGPGTRLLVL.

The chain carries TRBV2 and TRBJ1-4; unclear D gene. Trimming took 10 bases from V and 5 from J, leaving 17 bases between them. Germline V lookup: CDR1 SNHLY, CDR2 FYNNEI. The CDR3 length is 14 residues. This chain's CDR3 is CATSKGNLNEKLFF. The CDR3 region has the DNA TGTGCCACCTCGAAAGGGAATTTAAATGAAAAACTGTTTTTT.

This clonotype was seen many times. The chain combines TRBV4-2 with TRBJ2-7, with D unclear. The CDR3 extends over 13 amino acids. In germline, CDR1 is LGHNA, CDR2 YNFKEQ. The V end was cut by 3 bases, the J end by 6 bases, with 12 bases between. CDR3 region: CASSHGLAPEQYF. The CDR3, as DNA: TGTGCCAGCAGCCATGGTTTGGCTCCCGAGCAGTACTTC.

This clonotype was picked up many times. The V call is TRBV12-3 or TRBV12-4, the J call TRBJ2-3; TRBD2 matches 10 bases. This CDR3 spans 18 amino acids. The V segment lost 3 bases and the J segment 0 bases; nucleotides outside the gene matches: 9. The CDR3 DNA reads as TGTGCCAGCAGTTTTATGCCGGAGACTAGCGGGAGCACAGATACGCAGTATTTT. Its protein is CASSFMPETSGSTDTQYF.

This clonotype was recorded at least ten times. The chain is built from TRBV27 and TRBJ2-5; D gene uncertain. Per the germline V gene, CDR1 is MNHEY and CDR2 is SMNVEV (reference sequence). The CDR3 sequence is 13 residues long. The V and J ends lost 3 bases and 1 base respectively, with 6 bases between them. CDR3 amino acids: CASSFYSQETQYF. CDR3 sequence (DNA): TGTGCCAGCAGTTTCTACAGCCAAGAGACCCAGTACTTC.